The present entry profiles one T cell receptor beta chain with its context. Its target is not known. The data derive from a study of cytomegalovirus exposure and HLA in healthy donors. General study points: The majority of TCR sequences were rare, yet some public TCRs appeared in many donors. The authors enumerated over 150 TCR beta chains as linked to cytomegalovirus.

Repertoires were generated with immunoSEQ multiplex PCR, while TCRdb's copy carries only in-frame clones and drops some. The sample shows some 130,000 clones, roughly 90% of them seen only once. Material for sequencing was PBMCs. The TCR sequence derives from a woman under 30 in good health and CMV-seropositive.

CDR3 nucleotides: TGTGCCAGCAGCCCACGTCGCAGTAGCGGGAGGGCCCCCACCGGGGAGCTGTTTTTT. Translation: CASSPRRSSGRAPTGELFF. This rearrangement joins TRBV4-2 to TRBJ2-2; 11 bases fit TRBD2. Germline CDR1 and CDR2: LGHNA and YNFKEQ. Trimming cost V 4 bases and J 4 bases; bases outside gene matches: 14. The CDR3 extends over 19 amino acids.